This TCR beta chain was sequenced in a study of cytomegalovirus exposure and HLA in healthy donors. General observations from the study: Previously analyzed data showed that most TCR beta V segments were productive at a frequency of about 90% or about 30%.

Concerning this clone itself: What it recognizes is unknown.

The study ran its PCR with 60 Vbeta and 13 Jbeta primers. Assay used: immunoSEQ multiplex PCR; TCRdb lists only in-frame clones, some missing. The table lists 85,000 to 100,000 clones, about 63% of them singletons. V lost 4 bases, J lost 1 base, and 15 bases lay in between. Germline V gives CDR1 SGHRS, CDR2 YFSETQ. The CDR3 runs to 15 residues. The TCR was taken from a woman in her thirties in good health and CMV-seronegative. The V call is TRBV5-1, the J call TRBJ2-7; D is perhaps TRBD1 (8 bases). The sample taken for sequencing was PBMCs. Here the CDR3 reads CASSSYRGGSYEQYF. Written as DNA, the CDR3 is TGCGCCAGCAGCAGCTACAGGGGGGGATCCTACGAGCAGTACTTC. Full variable domain (missing parts from reference TRBV5-1 and TRBJ2-7): KAGVTQTPRYLIKTRGQQVTLSCSPISGHRSVSWYQQTPGQGLQFLFEYFSETQRNKGNFPGRFSGRQFSNSRSEMNVSTLELGDSALYLCASSSYRGGSYEQYFGPGTRLTVT.